This is a list of T cell receptor beta chains from one sample in a study of OX40 agonist ivuxolimab in advanced cancers. Generated by immunoSEQ multiplex PCR, the TCRdb table keeps only in-frame clones and is missing some. The table records more than 40,000 clones, more than 70% of them present only once. Here the sequenced sample was CD4+ or CD8+ T cells sorted from blood, taken in a trial of the OX40 agonist ivuxolimab. All receptors derive from an adult with an advanced solid tumor such as melanoma, head and neck, liver or kidney cancer. Both conserved end residues are part of each CDR3. Each record gives: CDR3 protein, CDR3 DNA, V gene, J gene, D gene, clone size. A D gene is named only where the DNA matches it firmly. A row's size may be missing; if present it is once, few, many or a size class.

CDR3 protein: CASSYSQGAGATEAFF
CDR3 DNA: TGTGCCAGCAGTTACTCACAGGGGGCAGGGGCCACTGAAGCTTTCTTT
V gene: TRBV6-5
J gene: TRBJ1-1
D gene: TRBD1
clone size: .

CDR3 protein: CASSQEDRGYGYTF
CDR3 DNA: TGCGCCAGCAGCCAAGAAGACAGGGGGTATGGCTACACCTTC
V gene: TRBV4-1
J gene: TRBJ1-2
D gene: TRBD1
clone size: .

CDR3 protein: CASSYSPGGNTIYF
CDR3 DNA: TGTGCCAGCAGTTACTCGCCAGGGGGAAACACCATATATTTT
V gene: TRBV6-5
J gene: TRBJ1-3
D gene: .
clone size: .

CDR3 protein: CASSPPTGANTEAFF
CDR3 DNA: TGTGCCAGCAGCCCACCGACAGGGGCAAACACTGAAGCTTTCTTT
V gene: TRBV5-4
J gene: TRBJ1-1
D gene: TRBD1
clone size: .

CDR3 protein: CASSFAGQGRNTIYF
CDR3 DNA: TGTGCCAGCAGCTTTGCGGGACAGGGGCGAAACACCATATATTTT
V gene: TRBV7-9
J gene: TRBJ1-3
D gene: TRBD1
clone size: .

CDR3 protein: CASITKGNYGYTF
CDR3 DNA: TGTGCCAGCATCACGAAGGGGAACTATGGCTACACCTTC
V gene: TRBV4-2
J gene: TRBJ1-2
D gene: .
clone size: .

CDR3 protein: CASSRPRRGEGYGYTF
CDR3 DNA: TGCGCCAGCAGCCGCCCTCGTCGTGGGGAGGGCTATGGCTACACCTTC
V gene: TRBV4-1
J gene: TRBJ1-2
D gene: .
clone size: .

CDR3 protein: CASSSIAGAPYNEQFF
CDR3 DNA: TGTGCTAGCAGCTCGATAGCGGGAGCTCCCTACAATGAGCAGTTCTTC
V gene: TRBV7-7
J gene: TRBJ2-1
D gene: TRBD2
clone size: few

CDR3 protein: CASSEWGSQETQYF
CDR3 DNA: TGTGCCAGCAGTGAATGGGGCAGTCAAGAGACCCAGTACTTC
V gene: TRBV25-1
J gene: TRBJ2-5
D gene: .
clone size: .

CDR3 protein: CASSQAGVRSDEQFF
CDR3 DNA: TGTGCCAGCAGCCAAGCGGGGGTTAGATCGGATGAGCAGTTCTTC
V gene: TRBV7-3
J gene: TRBJ2-1
D gene: TRBD2
clone size: .

CDR3 protein: CASGLPGLGYTF
CDR3 DNA: TGTGCTAGTGGTCTGCCGGGGCTTGGCTACACCTTC
V gene: TRBV12-5
J gene: TRBJ1-2
D gene: .
clone size: .

CDR3 protein: CASSPSDVGGRQPQHF
CDR3 DNA: TGTGCCAGCAGCCCATCCGACGTAGGGGGACGGCAGCCCCAGCATTTT
V gene: TRBV7-9
J gene: TRBJ1-5
D gene: .
clone size: .

CDR3 protein: CASRPDLAQPQHF
CDR3 DNA: TGTGCCAGCAGACCCGACCTCGCTCAGCCCCAGCATTTT
V gene: TRBV6-5
J gene: TRBJ1-5
D gene: .
clone size: once

CDR3 protein: CASSLDGNGNTIYF
CDR3 DNA: TGCGCCAGCAGCTTGGACGGGAATGGAAACACCATATATTTT
V gene: TRBV5-1
J gene: TRBJ1-3
D gene: .
clone size: .

CDR3 protein: CASSLYAAGRTEAFF
CDR3 DNA: TGTGCCAGCAGTTTATACGCCGCAGGGCGAACTGAAGCTTTCTTT
V gene: TRBV28
J gene: TRBJ1-1
D gene: .
clone size: once

CDR3 protein: CASNVGNTIYF
CDR3 DNA: TGTGCCAGCAATGTTGGAAACACCATATATTTT
V gene: TRBV6-1
J gene: TRBJ1-3
D gene: .
clone size: .

CDR3 protein: CAIRHEGDEAFF
CDR3 DNA: TGTGCCATCAGACACGAAGGGGATGAAGCTTTCTTT
V gene: TRBV10-3
J gene: TRBJ1-1
D gene: .
clone size: few

CDR3 protein: CASSRGKLAGEWNTGELFF
CDR3 DNA: TGTGCCAGCTCACGCGGCAAACTAGCGGGAGAATGGAACACCGGGGAGCTGTTTTTT
V gene: TRBV18
J gene: TRBJ2-2
D gene: TRBD2
clone size: .

CDR3 protein: CASIGGGYTF
CDR3 DNA: TGTGCCAGCATTGGGGGTGGCTACACCTTC
V gene: TRBV6-1
J gene: TRBJ1-2
D gene: .
clone size: few

CDR3 protein: CASSLPANQETQYF
CDR3 DNA: TGTGCCAGCAGCTTGCCGGCTAACCAAGAGACCCAGTACTTC
V gene: TRBV5-4
J gene: TRBJ2-5
D gene: .
clone size: .

CDR3 protein: CASSQGMFRLAGAYEQYF
CDR3 DNA: TGCGCCAGCAGCCAAGGAATGTTCCGACTAGCGGGAGCCTACGAGCAGTACTTC
V gene: TRBV4-1
J gene: TRBJ2-7
D gene: TRBD2
clone size: .

CDR3 protein: CASTPDRATEAFF
CDR3 DNA: TGTGCCAGCACTCCCGACAGGGCCACTGAAGCTTTCTTT
V gene: TRBV6-6
J gene: TRBJ1-1
D gene: TRBD1
clone size: once

CDR3 protein: CAISEPSKRVYEQYF
CDR3 DNA: TGTGCCATCAGTGAGCCCTCGAAGAGGGTGTACGAGCAGTACTTC
V gene: TRBV10-3
J gene: TRBJ2-7
D gene: .
clone size: once

CDR3 protein: CASSMYLGLAGVETQYF
CDR3 DNA: TGTGCCAGTAGTATGTATCTGGGACTAGCGGGAGTAGAGACCCAGTACTTC
V gene: TRBV19
J gene: TRBJ2-5
D gene: TRBD2
clone size: .

CDR3 protein: CASSLAEQDTQYF
CDR3 DNA: TGTGCTAGCAGCTTAGCAGAGCAAGATACGCAGTATTTT
V gene: TRBV7-7
J gene: TRBJ2-3
D gene: .
clone size: .

CDR3 protein: CASSLGGSSINEQFF
CDR3 DNA: TGTGCCAGCAGCTTGGGCGGGAGTAGCATCAATGAGCAGTTCTTC
V gene: TRBV5-5
J gene: TRBJ2-1
D gene: TRBD2
clone size: .

CDR3 protein: CASSSRGRDTEAFF
CDR3 DNA: TGTGCCAGCAGCTCCAGGGGGCGCGACACTGAAGCTTTCTTT
V gene: TRBV5-6
J gene: TRBJ1-1
D gene: TRBD1
clone size: .

CDR3 protein: CASSQRSNYGYTF
CDR3 DNA: TGTGCCAGCAGCCAGCGTTCAAACTATGGCTACACCTTC
V gene: TRBV14
J gene: TRBJ1-2
D gene: .
clone size: .

CDR3 protein: CASRRTSGSMDF
CDR3 DNA: TGTGCCAGCAGGCGCACTAGCGGGAGTATGGACTTC
V gene: TRBV6-5
J gene: TRBJ2-7
D gene: TRBD2
clone size: .

CDR3 protein: CASSRQMNTEAFF
CDR3 DNA: TGTGCCAGCTCACGACAGATGAACACTGAAGCTTTCTTT
V gene: TRBV18
J gene: TRBJ1-1
D gene: .
clone size: .

CDR3 protein: CASSDAGTANEKLFF
CDR3 DNA: TGTGCCAGCAGCGATGCCGGGACAGCAAATGAAAAACTGTTTTTT
V gene: TRBV5-4
J gene: TRBJ1-4
D gene: TRBD1
clone size: once

CDR3 protein: CASSSAAEETQYF
CDR3 DNA: TGTGCCAGCAGCTCAGCGGCGGAAGAGACCCAGTACTTC
V gene: TRBV7-3
J gene: TRBJ2-5
D gene: .
clone size: .

CDR3 protein: CASSDRDGDGYTF
CDR3 DNA: TGTGCCAGCAGCGACCGGGACGGAGATGGCTACACCTTC
V gene: TRBV7-9
J gene: TRBJ1-2
D gene: .
clone size: few

CDR3 protein: CASSFRFSESYEQYF
CDR3 DNA: TGTGCCAGCAGTTTTAGGTTTAGCGAATCCTACGAGCAGTACTTC
V gene: TRBV28
J gene: TRBJ2-7
D gene: .
clone size: .

CDR3 protein: CASSRSGTSGRPTPYEQYF
CDR3 DNA: TGTGCCAGCAGCAGATCCGGGACTAGCGGGAGGCCCACTCCCTACGAGCAGTACTTC
V gene: TRBV5-5
J gene: TRBJ2-7
D gene: TRBD2
clone size: .

CDR3 protein: CASSLALAPGYTEAFF
CDR3 DNA: TGTGCCAGCAGCTTAGCGCTGGCCCCCGGGTACACTGAAGCTTTCTTT
V gene: TRBV7-8
J gene: TRBJ1-1
D gene: .
clone size: .

CDR3 protein: CASTRPGGTGEAFF
CDR3 DNA: TGTGCCAGCACACGGCCAGGAGGAACAGGTGAAGCTTTCTTT
V gene: TRBV6-6
J gene: TRBJ1-1
D gene: .
clone size: .

CDR3 protein: CASGVLPNEKLFF
CDR3 DNA: TGTGCCAGCGGGGTCCTTCCTAATGAAAAACTGTTTTTT
V gene: TRBV2
J gene: TRBJ1-4
D gene: .
clone size: .

CDR3 protein: CASSYSALGDTEAFF
CDR3 DNA: TGTGCCAGCAGTTACTCGGCCCTAGGCGACACTGAAGCTTTCTTT
V gene: TRBV10-3
J gene: TRBJ1-1
D gene: .
clone size: .

CDR3 protein: CASSTPELRRGNQPQHF
CDR3 DNA: TGTGCCAGCAGCACCCCCGAACTAAGGCGGGGAAATCAGCCCCAGCATTTT
V gene: TRBV28
J gene: TRBJ1-5
D gene: .
clone size: .

CDR3 protein: CASSFALAGGVANTGELFF
CDR3 DNA: TGCGCCAGCAGCTTTGCATTAGCGGGAGGTGTCGCGAACACCGGGGAGCTGTTTTTT
V gene: TRBV5-1
J gene: TRBJ2-2
D gene: TRBD2
clone size: .

CDR3 protein: CASSLEVQFREQYF
CDR3 DNA: TGTGCCAGCAGCTTAGAGGTGCAGTTCAGAGAGCAGTACTTC
V gene: TRBV7-4
J gene: TRBJ2-7
D gene: .
clone size: few

CDR3 protein: CASSPGGLASYEQYF
CDR3 DNA: TGTGCCAGCAGCCCGGGGGGACTAGCGAGCTACGAGCAGTACTTC
V gene: TRBV11-2
J gene: TRBJ2-7
D gene: TRBD2
clone size: .

CDR3 protein: CASSLRGSPNTGELFF
CDR3 DNA: TGTGCCAGCAGTTTAAGGGGGAGTCCGAACACCGGGGAGCTGTTTTTT
V gene: TRBV27
J gene: TRBJ2-2
D gene: .
clone size: .

CDR3 protein: CASSQVSGGRWTGELFF
CDR3 DNA: TGCGCCAGCAGCCAAGTATCTGGCGGGAGATGGACCGGGGAGCTGTTTTTT
V gene: TRBV4-1
J gene: TRBJ2-2
D gene: TRBD2
clone size: .

CDR3 protein: CASSSGTENTEAFF
CDR3 DNA: TGTGCCAGCAGCTCCGGGACGGAGAACACTGAAGCTTTCTTT
V gene: TRBV7-3
J gene: TRBJ1-1
D gene: .
clone size: .

CDR3 protein: CASSLLRDSSYEQYF
CDR3 DNA: TGTGCCAGCAGCCTACTCCGGGACAGCTCCTACGAGCAGTACTTC
V gene: TRBV5-5
J gene: TRBJ2-7
D gene: TRBD1
clone size: few

CDR3 protein: CASSNKGQGREKLFF
CDR3 DNA: TGTGCCAGCAGTAACAAAGGACAGGGTCGGGAAAAACTGTTTTTT
V gene: TRBV6-5
J gene: TRBJ1-4
D gene: TRBD1
clone size: .

CDR3 protein: CASSGTGTAKNIQYF
CDR3 DNA: TGTGCCAGCAGCGGAACAGGGACAGCCAAAAACATTCAGTACTTC
V gene: TRBV6-1
J gene: TRBJ2-4
D gene: .
clone size: few

CDR3 protein: CASTSRGGGYTF
CDR3 DNA: TGTGCCAGCACAAGCAGGGGAGGAGGCTACACCTTC
V gene: TRBV28
J gene: TRBJ1-2
D gene: .
clone size: .

CDR3 protein: CASSLGKLAGYNEQFF
CDR3 DNA: TGTGCCAGCAGCTTAGGGAAGCTAGCGGGATACAATGAGCAGTTCTTC
V gene: TRBV7-9
J gene: TRBJ2-1
D gene: TRBD2
clone size: .

CDR3 protein: CASSEGTSGSNEQFF
CDR3 DNA: TGTGCCAGCAGTGAAGGGACTAGCGGGAGTAATGAGCAGTTCTTC
V gene: TRBV6-1
J gene: TRBJ2-1
D gene: TRBD2
clone size: .

CDR3 protein: CASSLTGGYEQYF
CDR3 DNA: TGTGCCAGCAGTTTAACAGGGGGCTACGAGCAGTACTTC
V gene: TRBV27
J gene: TRBJ2-7
D gene: TRBD1
clone size: .

CDR3 protein: CASSWAKGRGYIQYF
CDR3 DNA: TGTGCCAGTAGTTGGGCAAAGGGTAGGGGGTACATTCAGTACTTC
V gene: TRBV19
J gene: TRBJ2-4
D gene: .
clone size: .

CDR3 protein: CASISQGGHTQYF
CDR3 DNA: TGTGCCAGCATCTCCCAGGGAGGTCATACGCAGTATTTT
V gene: TRBV6-9
J gene: TRBJ2-3
D gene: .
clone size: .

CDR3 protein: CASSLVANEKLFF
CDR3 DNA: TGTGCCAGCAGCTTAGTAGCTAATGAAAAACTGTTTTTT
V gene: TRBV7-3
J gene: TRBJ1-4
D gene: .
clone size: .

CDR3 protein: CASSSRGSGQNFYTF
CDR3 DNA: TGCGCCAGCAGCTCCCGGGGCTCGGGACAGAATTTCTACACCTTC
V gene: TRBV5-1
J gene: TRBJ1-2
D gene: TRBD1
clone size: .

CDR3 protein: CASSELSIQYF
CDR3 DNA: TGTGCCAGCAGTGAATTGAGTATTCAGTACTTC
V gene: TRBV6-1
J gene: TRBJ2-7
D gene: .
clone size: .

CDR3 protein: CASSVLRVLRDQPQHF
CDR3 DNA: TGTGCCAGTAGTGTCCTTCGAGTTTTAAGGGATCAGCCCCAGCATTTT
V gene: TRBV19
J gene: TRBJ1-5
D gene: .
clone size: .